This T cell receptor (beta chain) was found in a study of blood T cell repertoires in COVID-19. Study in general: The United States, Italy and Spain supplied acute and convalescent COVID-19 samples. The cDNA or gDNA used as material had been derived from T cells, B-cell-depleted T cells, or PBMCs.

Assay used: immunoSEQ multiplex PCR; TCRdb lists only in-frame clones, some missing. The sample contains under 200,000 clones, around two thirds of which appear only once. This CDR3 is built from 13 residues. Germline V gene lookup returns CDR1 SGHRS and CDR2 YFSETQ. V lost 5 bases and J lost 7, with 13 bases in between. This sequence joins TRBV5-1 and TRBJ2-1, with D possibly being TRBD1 (6 bases). The sample comprised peripheral blood. This clonotype originated in an elderly woman with acute or convalescent COVID-19. Written as DNA, the CDR3 is TGCGCCAGCAGTAACAGGGTAGGAAATGAGCAGTTCTTC. Its protein is CASSNRVGNEQFF.